The 19 T cell receptor beta chains below come from one sample, sequenced in a study of T cell responses to AZD1222 COVID-19 vaccine. Method: immunoSEQ multiplex PCR; TCRdb's copy keeps in-frame clones and lacks some. This table has about 140,000 clones, around 88% appearing once. The source material was peripheral blood, sampled on day 0 of AZD1222 vaccination. Receptor source: an adult in good health.

The chain has TRBV6-2 or TRBV6-3 and TRBJ2-7, with a possible D match to TRBD2 (6 bases). The CDR3 is 19 amino acids. Germline lookup yields CDR1 MNHEY and CDR2 SVGEGT. V was clipped by 0 bases and J by 10 bases, with 31 bases between them. DNA of the CDR3: TGTGCCAGCAGTTACTCGATCTTCAACCCAGATCTACTAGCATGGGTTCAGTACTTC. Translated, it gives CASSYSIFNPDLLAWVQYF.

In nucleotides, the CDR3 is TGTGCCAGCAGTTACTCGATAGGTGAAGCTTTCTTT. Its translation is CASSYSIGEAFF. The chain links TRBV6-5 to TRBJ1-1; D is ambiguous. The germline V gene has CDR1 MNHEY and CDR2 SVGAGI. The CDR3 contains 12 residues. With 0 bases removed from V and 7 bases from J, the gap between germline ends came to 6 bases.

The chain recombines TRBV6-5 with TRBJ1-1, with TRBD1 matching over 7 bases. Per the germline V gene, CDR1 is MNHEY and CDR2 is SVGAGI. The ends lost 7 bases at V and 3 bases at J; junction bases unmatched: 5. The CDR3 extends over 13 amino acids. The CDR3 spells CASNRQGYTEAFF. The CDR3, as DNA: TGTGCCAGCAACAGACAGGGTTACACTGAAGCTTTCTTT.

The chain recombines TRBV11-2 with TRBJ2-1; D remains unclear. This CDR3 spans 15 amino acids. Germline lookup yields CDR1 SGHAT and CDR2 FQNNGV. V lost 5 bases, J lost 0 bases, and 11 bases lay in between. The CDR3 protein is CASSPRRISYNEQFF. The CDR3 DNA is TGTGCCAGCAGCCCCCGACGGATCTCCTACAATGAGCAGTTCTTC.

This chain links TRBV10-3 with TRBJ1-1; D unclear. Looked up from germline, CDR1 is ENHRY and CDR2 is SYGVKD. V was cut by 9 bases and J by 3 bases, with 17 bases left in between. The CDR3 has 14 amino acids. The CDR3 nucleotides read TGTGCCATTACAAGCGGTGAGGCGGACACTGAAGCTTTCTTT. It encodes CAITSGEADTEAFF.

The chain joins TRBV4-3 to TRBJ1-2; 8 bases line up with TRBD1. CDR1 LGHNA and CDR2 YSLEER come from the germline V gene. V shed 1 base, J shed 7 bases, and the junction held 11 bases outside the gene matches. The CDR3 length is 16 residues. CDR3 sequence: CASSQAYKDRVRGYTF. CDR3 nucleotides: TGCGCCAGCAGCCAAGCCTATAAGGACAGGGTACGTGGCTACACCTTC.

The chain carries TRBV30 and TRBJ1-2; D is possibly TRBD1 (6 bases). V shed 4 bases and J shed 8 bases, with 17 bases lying between them. Germline CDR1 is GTSNPN and CDR2 is SVGIG (reference sequence). The CDR3 is 13 residues long. The CDR3 reads CAWTDGGSRGYTF. CDR3 bases: TGTGCCTGGACCGACGGGGGCAGCAGGGGCTACACCTTC.

The chain has TRBV5-4 and TRBJ2-7; D is ambiguous. The CDR3 covers 16 residues. V was trimmed by 0 bases and J by 1 base, leaving 14 bases between them. Germline-derived CDR1 and CDR2 are SGHNT and YYREEE (reference sequence). In nucleotides, the CDR3 is TGTGCCAGCAGCTTGGGTGGGATCTTGACTTCCTACGAGCAGTACTTC. Encoded protein: CASSLGGILTSYEQYF.

This chain uses TRBV6-2 or TRBV6-3 with TRBJ2-6, with D maybe TRBD2 (7 bases). Germline CDR1 MNHEY, CDR2 SVGEGT. The CDR3 covers 18 residues. V was clipped by 6 bases and J by 0 bases, with 18 bases between them. The CDR3 DNA is TGTGCCAGCAGCCCTGGGGGGGCCCTCAGCTCTGGGGCCAACGTCCTGACTTTC. The encoded protein is CASSPGGALSSGANVLTF.

The chain joins TRBV18 to TRBJ1-2; 11 bases are shared with TRBD1. The CDR3 sequence is 15 residues long. Germline V CDR1 and CDR2: KGHSH, LQKENI. J gave up 3 bases and V 4 bases, and 4 bases lay outside the gene matches. The CDR3 region is CASSLPGQGDYGYTF. The CDR3 DNA reads TGTGCCAGCTCACTACCGGGACAGGGGGACTATGGCTACACCTTC.

This sequence joins TRBV7-9 and TRBJ2-1, with 14 nucleotides matching TRBD2. The germline V gene has CDR1 SEHNR and CDR2 FQNEAQ (reference sequence). V dropped 7 bases and J dropped 4; count of bases not matched to a gene: 9. The CDR3 totals 17 residues. The CDR3 coding sequence is TGTGCCAGCAAACCCGGGACTAGCGGGAGAGAGTACAATGAGCAGTTCTTC. Translating gives CASKPGTSGREYNEQFF.

This rearrangement joins TRBV9 to TRBJ1-1; TRBD1 might be the D (6 bases). Germline CDR1 reads SGDLS; CDR2 reads YYNGEE. The CDR3 totals 13 residues. Trimming took off 7 bases at V and 4 bases at J, with 14 bases between the two ends. The CDR3 here is CASGAEGGTEAFF. In DNA, the CDR3 is TGTGCCAGCGGAGCCGAGGGGGGCACTGAAGCTTTCTTT.

The V call is TRBV4-3, the J call TRBJ1-3; D gene ambiguous. The CDR3 consists of 14 residues. Germline CDR1 is LGHNA and CDR2 is YSLEER. V was cut by 1 base and J by 2 bases, with 6 bases left in between. CDR3 in amino acids: CASSQVSAGNTIYF. CDR3 nucleotide sequence: TGCGCCAGCAGCCAAGTAAGCGCTGGAAACACCATATATTTT.

The V gene is TRBV7-9, the J gene TRBJ1-1; D gene unclear. Germline CDR1 is SEHNR and CDR2 is FQNEAQ (reference sequence). The V end lost 4 bases, the J end lost 1 base, and 13 bases lay between the germline ends. The length of the CDR3 is 15 residues. The CDR3 nucleotides are TGTGCCAGCAGCTCCCGAGGGAGAGAGAACACTGAAGCTTTCTTT. It specifies CASSSRGRENTEAFF.

The chain combines TRBV4-1 with TRBJ2-1; D not certain. V lost 3 bases and J 6 bases, leaving 3 bases between the germline ends. Germline lookup yields CDR1 MGHRA and CDR2 YSYEKL. This CDR3 is built from 11 residues. CDR3 loop: CASSHRNEQFF. The CDR3 DNA is TGCGCCAGCAGCCATCGCAATGAGCAGTTCTTC.

The chain recombines TRBV6-4 with TRBJ2-1; D ambiguous. From germline, CDR1 is MRHNA and CDR2 SNTAGT. Trimming removed 4 bases from V and 7 bases from J, with 17 bases in between. The CDR3 extends over 15 amino acids. The DNA of the CDR3 is TGTGCCAGCAGTGCCCAGCCTAGTCCCTTAAATGAGCAGTTCTTC. Protein: CASSAQPSPLNEQFF.

The genes are TRBV19 and TRBJ2-2, with D perhaps being TRBD1 or TRBD2 (5 bases each). V shed 7 bases and J shed 0 bases, with 15 bases lying between them. CDR1 LNHDA and CDR2 SQIVND come from the germline V gene (reference sequence). The CDR3 has 16 residues. CDR3 nucleotide sequence: TGTGCCAGTAAGGGATGGGACCTTGCGAACACCGGGGAGCTGTTTTTT. Amino acids: CASKGWDLANTGELFF.

This chain connects TRBV4-1 to TRBJ2-7; tentatively, D is TRBD2 (5 bases). The CDR3 sequence is 15 residues long. Germline assignment: CDR1 MGHRA and CDR2 YSYEKL. V lost 1 base and J 4 bases, leaving 14 bases between the germline ends. The CDR3 sequence is CASSQGGLARYEQYF. CDR3 nucleotide sequence: TGCGCCAGCAGCCAAGGAGGGCTAGCCCGTTACGAGCAGTACTTC.

The CDR3 protein is CASSLYGVGVNTEAFF. The CDR3 bases are TGTGCCAGCAGTTTATATGGTGTCGGTGTTAACACTGAAGCTTTCTTT. The V gene is TRBV27, the J gene TRBJ1-1; D unresolved. The ends were cut back, 1 base at V and 2 bases at J, with 14 bases in the middle. CDR1 and CDR2 from the germline V gene are MNHEY and SMNVEV (reference sequence). This CDR3 spans 16 amino acids.